This entry is about one T cell receptor beta chain. Antigen specificity is unknown. Naive and memory CD4+ T cell DNA was deep-sequenced without culture. Sequencing was performed with immunoSEQ multiplex PCR; in TCRdb, only in-frame clones are kept and a portion is missing. The sample lists 40,000 or so clones; 75% to 90% were seen once. The data derive from a study of CD4 T cells in relation to SARS-CoV-2 and coronaviruses. Study in general: Two subjects were Hispanic; patients were roughly 8 males and a handful of females.

Overall study findings and caveats: Crossreactive clones expanded significantly less to SARS-CoV-2 than monoreactive clones.

The germline V gene has CDR1 GTSNPN and CDR2 SVGIG (reference sequence). The length of the CDR3 is 18 residues. V lost 1 base and J lost 3; bases outside the gene matches: 12. The source material was memory CD4+ T cells from PBMCs. The chain recombines TRBV30 with TRBJ1-5, with 10 bases that match TRBD1. This TCR was recovered from an adult with COVID-19. The CDR3 DNA reads as TGTGCCTGGAGTGGGGGAAGTAGGGACAGGGGAACCAATCAGCCCCAGCATTTT. Translating gives CAWSGGSRDRGTNQPQHF.